This T cell receptor (beta chain) was recovered during a study of CD8 T cells in ankylosing spondylitis. Study-level points and caveats: Previously reported in reactive arthritis synovial fluid and blood were some of the motif variants. Blood from ankylosing spondylitis patients appeared to carry a characteristic eight-variant TCR beta motif.

In making TCR beta libraries, quantitative 5'-RACE with molecular barcodes was used. TCRdb analysed the 5' RACE reads with MiXCR anew, one entry per CDR3 protein. Among roughly 190,000 distinct CDR3 sequences, about 13% were seen once, and the ten largest hold approximately 17%. Of note for this clonotype: The antigen remains undetermined.

Germline lookup yields CDR1 MGHRA and CDR2 YSYEKL. The CDR3 has 19 residues. The V gene lost 1 base and the J gene lost 5 bases, with 25 bases spanning the gap. The material sequenced was blood, either unsorted or a sorted T cell fraction (not recorded which). The source of this sequence is a male donor with ankylosing spondylitis or in good health (not recorded which). The chain has TRBV4-1 and TRBJ2-3; possible D gene TRBD2, 6 bases. The chain's CDR3 is CASSQATGGRGFEGDTQYF. The CDR3 DNA sequence: TGCGCCAGCAGCCAAGCGACCGGGGGAAGGGGTTTTGAGGGAGATACGCAGTATTTT.